Sequencing of this TCR beta chain was carried out in a study of T cells in Graves' hyperthyroidism and ophthalmopathy. Whole-study findings and limits: Clonotypes that were expanded in thyroid above 0.001 mostly appeared in blood too. Stable hyperthyroidism was separated from ophthalmopathy by a model based on 13 V-J features. Model-based prediction identified ophthalmopathy a median about 6.8 months prior to its onset.

Amplified TCR beta CDR3 regions came from RNA transcripts. The HTBI primer set served for first-round RT-PCR of the TCR CDR3. In TCRdb, the multiplex PCR reads were re-called with MiXCR into one record per CDR3 protein. This sample has 500,000 to 600,000 distinct CDR3 sequences, with roughly 50% found just once. Comments on this clonotype: Its antigen is currently unknown.

This CDR3 is built from 14 residues. CDR1 and CDR2 (germline): KGHDR, SFDVKD. Trimming took 4 bases from V and 1 from J, leaving 7 bases between them. Not enrolled were patients with uncontrolled infection, other autoimmune disease, pregnancy or lactation. The chain employs TRBV24-1 and TRBJ1-3; D unclear. This receptor was identified in a woman aged 18-30 years with Graves' hyperthyroidism. The sample taken for sequencing was peripheral blood or thyroid tissue (not recorded which). In nucleotides, the CDR3 is TGTGCCACCAGTGACGAGGGATCTGGAAACACCATATATTTT. It translates to CATSDEGSGNTIYF.